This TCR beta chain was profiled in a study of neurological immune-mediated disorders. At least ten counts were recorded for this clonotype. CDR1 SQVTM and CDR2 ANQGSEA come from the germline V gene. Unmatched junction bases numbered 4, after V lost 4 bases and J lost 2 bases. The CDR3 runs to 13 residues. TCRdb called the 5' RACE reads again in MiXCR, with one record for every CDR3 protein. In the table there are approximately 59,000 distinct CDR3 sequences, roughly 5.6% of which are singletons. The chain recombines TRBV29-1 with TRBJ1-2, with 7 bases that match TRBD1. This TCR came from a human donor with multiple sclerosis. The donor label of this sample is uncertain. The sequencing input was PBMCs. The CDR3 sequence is CSVGGTVNYGYTF. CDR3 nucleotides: TGCAGCGTTGGAGGGACAGTCAACTATGGCTACACCTTC.